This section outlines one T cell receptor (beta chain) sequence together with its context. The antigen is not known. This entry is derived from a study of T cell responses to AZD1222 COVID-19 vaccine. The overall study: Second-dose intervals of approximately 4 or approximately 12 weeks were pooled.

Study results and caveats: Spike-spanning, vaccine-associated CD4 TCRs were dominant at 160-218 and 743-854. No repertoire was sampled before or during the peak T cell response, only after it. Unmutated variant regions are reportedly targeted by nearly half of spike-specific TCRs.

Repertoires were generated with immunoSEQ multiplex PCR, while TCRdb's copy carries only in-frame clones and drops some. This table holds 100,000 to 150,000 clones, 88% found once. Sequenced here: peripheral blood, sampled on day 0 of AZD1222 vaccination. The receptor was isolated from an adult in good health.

CDR3 protein: CAWSGGDTQYF. CDR3 nucleotide sequence: TGTGCCTGGAGTGGGGGAGATACGCAGTATTTT. The V call is TRBV30, the J call TRBJ2-3; D is unresolved. The CDR3 totals 11 residues. In germline, CDR1 is GTSNPN, CDR2 SVGIG (reference sequence). Trimming took off 1 base at V and 5 bases at J, with 4 bases between the two ends.